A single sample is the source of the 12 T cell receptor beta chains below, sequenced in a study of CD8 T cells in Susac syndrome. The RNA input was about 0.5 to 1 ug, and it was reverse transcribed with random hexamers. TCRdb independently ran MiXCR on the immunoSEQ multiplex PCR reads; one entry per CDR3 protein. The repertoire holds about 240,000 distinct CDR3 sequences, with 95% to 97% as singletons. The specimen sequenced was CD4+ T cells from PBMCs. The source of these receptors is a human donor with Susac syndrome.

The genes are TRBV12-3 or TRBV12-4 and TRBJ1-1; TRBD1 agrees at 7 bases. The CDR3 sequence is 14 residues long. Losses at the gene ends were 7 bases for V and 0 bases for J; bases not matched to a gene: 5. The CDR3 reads CASKRTGMNTEAFF. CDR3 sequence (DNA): TGTGCCAGCAAGAGGACAGGAATGAACACTGAAGCTTTCTTT.

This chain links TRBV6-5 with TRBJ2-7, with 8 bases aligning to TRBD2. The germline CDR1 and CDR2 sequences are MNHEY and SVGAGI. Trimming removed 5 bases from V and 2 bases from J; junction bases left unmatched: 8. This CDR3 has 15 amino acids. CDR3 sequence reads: CASSHRTSRPYEQYF. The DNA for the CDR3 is TGTGCCAGCAGTCATCGGACTAGCCGCCCCTACGAGCAGTACTTC.

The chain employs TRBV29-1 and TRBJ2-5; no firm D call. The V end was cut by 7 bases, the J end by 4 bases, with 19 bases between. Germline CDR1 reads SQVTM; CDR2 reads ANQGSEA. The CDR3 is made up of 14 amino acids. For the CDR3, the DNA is TGCAGCGCCGAAACCCCCGGCGTTAGAGAGACCCAGTACTTC. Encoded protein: CSAETPGVRETQYF.

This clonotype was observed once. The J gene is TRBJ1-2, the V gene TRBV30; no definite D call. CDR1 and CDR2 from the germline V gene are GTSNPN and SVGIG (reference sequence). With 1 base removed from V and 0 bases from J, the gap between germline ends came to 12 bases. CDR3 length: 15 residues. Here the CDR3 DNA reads TGTGCCTGGAGTGGTCGCAGACGGCCTAACTATGGCTACACCTTC. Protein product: CAWSGRRRPNYGYTF.

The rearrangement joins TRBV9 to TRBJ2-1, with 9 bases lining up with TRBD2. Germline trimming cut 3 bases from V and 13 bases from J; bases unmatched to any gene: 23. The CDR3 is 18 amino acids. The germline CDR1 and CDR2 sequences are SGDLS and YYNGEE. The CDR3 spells CASSAAPATYSGSEVQFF. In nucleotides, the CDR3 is TGTGCCAGCAGCGCTGCCCCAGCGACTTATAGCGGGAGCGAGGTACAGTTCTTC.

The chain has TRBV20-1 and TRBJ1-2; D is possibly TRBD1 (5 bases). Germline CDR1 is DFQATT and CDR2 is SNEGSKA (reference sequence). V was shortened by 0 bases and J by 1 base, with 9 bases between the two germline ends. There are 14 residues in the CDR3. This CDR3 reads CSAREEGINYGYTF. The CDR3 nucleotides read TGCAGTGCTAGAGAGGAGGGGATTAACTATGGCTACACCTTC.

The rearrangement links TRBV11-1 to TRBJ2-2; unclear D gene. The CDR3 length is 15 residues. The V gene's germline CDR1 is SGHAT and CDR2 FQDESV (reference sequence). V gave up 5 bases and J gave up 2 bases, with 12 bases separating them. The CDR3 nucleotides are TGTGCCAGCAGCCCCCTCCTGAGCAACACCGGGGAGCTGTTTTTT. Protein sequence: CASSPLLSNTGELFF.

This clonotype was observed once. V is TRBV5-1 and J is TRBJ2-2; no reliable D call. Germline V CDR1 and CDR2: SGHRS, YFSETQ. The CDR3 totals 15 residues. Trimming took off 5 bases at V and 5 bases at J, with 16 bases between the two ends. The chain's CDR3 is CASRFVGYGTGELFF. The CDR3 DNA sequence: TGCGCCAGCAGATTCGTGGGGTACGGGACCGGGGAGCTGTTTTTT.

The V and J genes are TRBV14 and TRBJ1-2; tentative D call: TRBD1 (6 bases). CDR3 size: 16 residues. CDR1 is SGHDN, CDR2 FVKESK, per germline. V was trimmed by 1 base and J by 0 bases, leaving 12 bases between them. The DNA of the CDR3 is TGTGCCAGCAGCCAAGTTGGGGGGCGCGCTAACTATGGCTACACCTTC. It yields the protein CASSQVGGRANYGYTF.

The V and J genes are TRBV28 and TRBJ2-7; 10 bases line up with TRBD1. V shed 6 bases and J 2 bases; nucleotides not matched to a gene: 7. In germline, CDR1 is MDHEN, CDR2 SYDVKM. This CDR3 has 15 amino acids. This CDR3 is CASSNDRGPTYEQYF. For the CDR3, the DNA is TGTGCCAGCAGCAACGACAGGGGGCCAACCTACGAGCAGTACTTC.

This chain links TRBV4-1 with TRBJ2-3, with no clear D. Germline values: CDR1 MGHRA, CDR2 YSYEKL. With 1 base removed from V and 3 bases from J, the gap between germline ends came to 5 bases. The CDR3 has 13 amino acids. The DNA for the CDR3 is TGCGCCAGCAGCCAAGGCATGACAGATACGCAGTATTTT. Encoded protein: CASSQGMTDTQYF.

CDR3 nucleotide sequence: TGTGCCAGCAGTTTATTGGGCCAGCCGCAGGGGACCCAGTACTTC. Translating it yields CASSLLGQPQGTQYF. The chain recombines TRBV12-3 or TRBV12-4 with TRBJ2-5; tentatively, D is TRBD1 (5 bases). This CDR3 contains 15 residues. The V gene lost 2 bases and the J gene lost 7 bases, with 17 bases spanning the gap.